Listed below are T cell receptor beta chains from one sample, sequenced in a study of molecular identifiers for immune sequencing clone quantification. TCRdb ran MiXCR on the PCR reads and lists one entry per CDR3 protein. Among 600,000 to 650,000 distinct CDR3 sequences listed, 20% were seen once. The source material was naive CD8+ T cells from blood, with Jurkat cell RNA spiked in. These receptors were obtained from a human donor in good health. Some libraries in this study had Jurkat cell RNA spiked in. Each CDR3 is given with its conserved first and last residue. D genes are given only for firm matches. A clone size is listed for some rows: how often the clone was seen (once, few, many), or a class if it is expanded.

clone_size d_call j_call v_call cdr3_nt cdr3_aa
few TRBD1 TRBJ1-6 TRBV5-4 TGTGCCAGCAGCGGGACAGAGGAGCAATCACCCCTCCACTTT CASSGTEEQSPLHF
. TRBD2 TRBJ2-1 TRBV27 TGTGCCAGCAGTTTAGCCCGGACTAGCGGGGCCTACAATGAGCAGTTCTTC CASSLARTSGAYNEQFF
many TRBD1 TRBJ1-5 TRBV4-1 TGCGCCAGCAGCCTCGACAGGGCTCAGCCCCAGCATTTT CASSLDRAQPQHF
few . TRBJ1-2 TRBV20-1 TGCAGTGCTAGAGCAGGGGATGACTATGGCTACACCTTC CSARAGDDYGYTF
many . TRBJ2-3 TRBV29-1 TGCAGCGTTGCCGGGGTTCGGCCTGATACGCAGTATTTT CSVAGVRPDTQYF
many . TRBJ2-5 TRBV11-2 TGTGCCAGCAGCTCCTCCCCGGGGCCACCCCAAGAGACCCAGTACTTC CASSSSPGPPQETQYF
many TRBD2 TRBJ2-3 TRBV30 TGTGCCTGGAGTGCGCTAGCGGGAGCGATAGATACGCAGTATTTT CAWSALAGAIDTQYF
many . TRBJ2-1 TRBV6-5 TGTGCCAGCAGCCCTTCCCTGGGATCCTACAATGAGCAGTTCTTC CASSPSLGSYNEQFF
many TRBD2 TRBJ2-5 TRBV28 TGTGCCAGCAGGGAGCCGGGACTAGCGGGAGTTCCTCAAGAGACCCAGTACTTC CASREPGLAGVPQETQYF
. . TRBJ2-7 TRBV19 TGTGCCAGTAGTAGAGGAAACCCCTACGAGCAGTACTTC CASSRGNPYEQYF
many . TRBJ1-2 TRBV30 TGTGCCTGGAGCCTCTCCTCAGGGAACTATGGCTACACCTTC CAWSLSSGNYGYTF
many . TRBJ2-3 TRBV19 TGTGCCAGTAGTATGACCGCCCCCGGCTCGACAAGCTATGGAGATACGCAGTATTTT CASSMTAPGSTSYGDTQYF
. . TRBJ2-7 TRBV13 TGTGCCAGCAGCTTAGGAGTAGGACCCCTCGAGCAGTACTTC CASSLGVGPLEQYF
few . TRBJ1-1 TRBV6-5 TGTGCCAGCAGTTACGGTGGAAAGCCCACTGAAGCTTTCTTT CASSYGGKPTEAFF